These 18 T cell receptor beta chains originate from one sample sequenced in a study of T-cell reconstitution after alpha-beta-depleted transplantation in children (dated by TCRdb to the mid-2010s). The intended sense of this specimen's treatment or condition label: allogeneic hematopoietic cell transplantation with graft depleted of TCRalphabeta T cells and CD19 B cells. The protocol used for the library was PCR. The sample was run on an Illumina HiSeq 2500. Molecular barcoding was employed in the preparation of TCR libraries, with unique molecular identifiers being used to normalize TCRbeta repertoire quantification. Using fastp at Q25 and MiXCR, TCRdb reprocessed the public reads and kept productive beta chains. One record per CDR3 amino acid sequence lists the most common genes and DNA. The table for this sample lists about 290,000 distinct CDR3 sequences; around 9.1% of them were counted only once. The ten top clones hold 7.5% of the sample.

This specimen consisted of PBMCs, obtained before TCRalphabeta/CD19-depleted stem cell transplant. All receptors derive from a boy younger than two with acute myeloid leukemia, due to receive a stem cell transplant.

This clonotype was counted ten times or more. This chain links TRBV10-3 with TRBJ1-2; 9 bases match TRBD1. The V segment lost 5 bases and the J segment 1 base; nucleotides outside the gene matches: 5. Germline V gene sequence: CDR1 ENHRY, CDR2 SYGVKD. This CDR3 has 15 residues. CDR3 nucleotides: TGTGCCATCAGTCCAGGACAGGGGTTTAACTATGGCTACACCTTC. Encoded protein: CAISPGQGFNYGYTF.

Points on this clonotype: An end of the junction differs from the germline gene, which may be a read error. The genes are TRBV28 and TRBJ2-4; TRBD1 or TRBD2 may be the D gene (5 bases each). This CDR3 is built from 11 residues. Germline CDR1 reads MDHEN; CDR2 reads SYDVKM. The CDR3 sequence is CASSKNRGSHF. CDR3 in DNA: TGTGCCAGCAGCAAAAACCGGGGCAGTCACTTC.

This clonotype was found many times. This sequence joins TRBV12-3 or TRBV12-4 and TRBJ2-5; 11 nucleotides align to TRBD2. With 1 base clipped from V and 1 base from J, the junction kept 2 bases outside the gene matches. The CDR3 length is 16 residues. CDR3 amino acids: CASSLGLAGTQETQYF. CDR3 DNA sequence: TGTGCCAGCAGTTTAGGACTAGCGGGGACCCAAGAGACCCAGTACTTC.

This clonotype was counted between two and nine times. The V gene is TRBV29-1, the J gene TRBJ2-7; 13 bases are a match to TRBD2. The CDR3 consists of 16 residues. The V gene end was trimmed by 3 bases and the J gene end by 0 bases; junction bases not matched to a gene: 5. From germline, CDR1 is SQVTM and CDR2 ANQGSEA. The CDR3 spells CSVERGLAGLSYEQYF. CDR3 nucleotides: TGCAGCGTTGAGAGGGGACTAGCGGGACTCTCCTACGAGCAGTACTTC.

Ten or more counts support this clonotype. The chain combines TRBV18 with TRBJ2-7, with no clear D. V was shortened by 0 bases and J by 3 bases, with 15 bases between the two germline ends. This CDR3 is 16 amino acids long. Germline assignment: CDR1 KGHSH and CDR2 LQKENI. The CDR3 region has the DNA TGTGCCAGCTCACCACCTTCCGGGTTTGTCAGCTACGAGCAGTACTTC. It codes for CASSPPSGFVSYEQYF. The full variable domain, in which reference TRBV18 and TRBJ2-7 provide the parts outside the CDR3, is NAGVMQNPRHLVRRRGQEARLRCSPMKGHSHVYWYRQLPEEGLKFMVYLQKENIIDESGMPKERFSAEFPKEGPSILRIQQVVRGDSAAYFCASSPPSGFVSYEQYFGPGTRLTVT.

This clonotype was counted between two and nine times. As DNA, the CDR3 is TGTGCCAGCAGCCACGGACAGGGGATAGACTACACCTTC. Protein product: CASSHGQGIDYTF. The genes are TRBV14 and TRBJ1-2; TRBD1 matches 9 bases. This CDR3 region has 13 residues. J lost 10 bases, V lost 3 bases, and 6 bases had no gene match. Germline V gene sequence: CDR1 SGHDN, CDR2 FVKESK.

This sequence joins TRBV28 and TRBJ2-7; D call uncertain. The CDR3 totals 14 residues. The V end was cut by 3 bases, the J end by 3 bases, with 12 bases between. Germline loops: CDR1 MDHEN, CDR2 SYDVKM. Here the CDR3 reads CASSFRLTHYEQYF. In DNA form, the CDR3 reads TGTGCCAGCAGTTTCCGACTTACCCACTACGAGCAGTACTTC.

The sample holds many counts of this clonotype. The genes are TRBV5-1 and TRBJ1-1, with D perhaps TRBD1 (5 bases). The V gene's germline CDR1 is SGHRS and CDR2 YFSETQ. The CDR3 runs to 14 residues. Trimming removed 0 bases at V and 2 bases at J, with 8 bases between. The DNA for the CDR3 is TGCGCCAGCAGCTTGGAGGGACTTAACACTGAAGCTTTCTTT. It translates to CASSLEGLNTEAFF.

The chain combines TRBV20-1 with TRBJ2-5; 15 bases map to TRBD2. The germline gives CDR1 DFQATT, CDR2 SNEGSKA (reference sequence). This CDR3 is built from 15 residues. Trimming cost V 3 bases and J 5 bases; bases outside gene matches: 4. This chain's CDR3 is CSARGLAGGRETQYF. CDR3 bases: TGCAGTGCTAGGGGACTAGCGGGGGGTCGGGAGACCCAGTACTTC.

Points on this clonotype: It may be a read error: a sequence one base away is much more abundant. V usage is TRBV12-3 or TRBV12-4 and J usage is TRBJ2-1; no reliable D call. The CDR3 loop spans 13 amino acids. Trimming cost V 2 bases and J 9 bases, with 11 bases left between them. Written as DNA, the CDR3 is TGTGCCAGCAGTTTATCCGCTCCAATTGAGCAGTTCTTC. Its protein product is CASSLSAPIEQFF.

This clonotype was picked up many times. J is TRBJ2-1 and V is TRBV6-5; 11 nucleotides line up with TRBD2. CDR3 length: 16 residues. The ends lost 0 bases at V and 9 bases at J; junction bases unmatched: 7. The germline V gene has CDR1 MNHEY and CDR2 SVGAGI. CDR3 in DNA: TGTGCCAGCAGTTACTCGGGACTAGCGGCTCGGGGTGAGCAGTTCTTC. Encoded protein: CASSYSGLAARGEQFF.

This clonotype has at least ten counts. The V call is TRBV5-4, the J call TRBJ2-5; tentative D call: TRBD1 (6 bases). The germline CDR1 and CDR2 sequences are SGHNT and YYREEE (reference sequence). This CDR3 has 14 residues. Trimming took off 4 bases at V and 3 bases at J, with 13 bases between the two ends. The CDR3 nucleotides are TGTGCCAGCAGCCCACGGACAGCGGAAGAGACCCAGTACTTC. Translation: CASSPRTAEETQYF. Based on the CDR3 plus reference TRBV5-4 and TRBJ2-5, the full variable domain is ETGVTQSPTHLIKTRGQQVTLRCSSQSGHNTVSWYQQALGQGPQFIFQYYREEENGRGNFPPRFSGLQFPNYSSELNVNALELDDSALYLCASSPRTAEETQYFGPGTRLLVL.

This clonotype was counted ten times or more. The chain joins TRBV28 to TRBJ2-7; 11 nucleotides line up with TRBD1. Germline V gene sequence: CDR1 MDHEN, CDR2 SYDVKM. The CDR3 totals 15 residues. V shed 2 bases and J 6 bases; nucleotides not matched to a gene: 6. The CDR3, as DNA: TGTGCCAGCAGTTTAAGGGCGGGGACAGGGGGCGAGCAGTACTTC. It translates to CASSLRAGTGGEQYF. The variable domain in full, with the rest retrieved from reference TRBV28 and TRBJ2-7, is DVKVTQSSRYLVKRTGEKVFLECVQDMDHENMFWYRQDPGLGLRLIYFSYDVKMKEKGDIPEGYSVSREKKERFSLILESASTNQTSMYLCASSLRAGTGGEQYFGPGTRLTVT.

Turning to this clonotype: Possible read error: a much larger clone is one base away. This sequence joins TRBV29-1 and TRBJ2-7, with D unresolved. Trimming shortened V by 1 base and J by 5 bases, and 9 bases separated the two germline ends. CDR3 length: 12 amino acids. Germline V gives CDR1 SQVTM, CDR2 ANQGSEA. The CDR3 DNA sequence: TGCAGCGTTGAAGGTAGATGGGACGAGCAGTACTTC. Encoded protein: CSVEGRWDEQYF.

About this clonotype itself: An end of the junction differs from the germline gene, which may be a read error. DNA for the CDR3: TGTGTCAGCAGCTTCGGGACGGCCGACTACGAGCAGTACTTC. Translation gives CVSSFGTADYEQYF. The chain has TRBV7-6 and TRBJ2-7; D assignment may be TRBD1 or TRBD2 (5 bases each). The CDR3 is made up of 14 amino acids. Looked up from germline, CDR1 is SGHVS and CDR2 is FNYEAQ.

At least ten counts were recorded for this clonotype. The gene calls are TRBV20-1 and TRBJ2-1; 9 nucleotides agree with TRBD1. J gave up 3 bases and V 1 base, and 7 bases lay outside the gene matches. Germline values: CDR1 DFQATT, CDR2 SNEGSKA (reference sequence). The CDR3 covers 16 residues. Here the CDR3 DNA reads TGCAGTGCTAGAGCCCCCACAGGGGGCGTCTACAATGAGCAGTTCTTC. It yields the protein CSARAPTGGVYNEQFF.

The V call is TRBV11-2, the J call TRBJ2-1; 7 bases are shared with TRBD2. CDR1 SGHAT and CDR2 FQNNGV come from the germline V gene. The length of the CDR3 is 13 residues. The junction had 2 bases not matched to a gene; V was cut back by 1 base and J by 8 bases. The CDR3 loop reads CASSLAGRDEQFF. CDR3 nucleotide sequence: TGTGCCAGCAGCTTAGCGGGGAGGGATGAGCAGTTCTTC.

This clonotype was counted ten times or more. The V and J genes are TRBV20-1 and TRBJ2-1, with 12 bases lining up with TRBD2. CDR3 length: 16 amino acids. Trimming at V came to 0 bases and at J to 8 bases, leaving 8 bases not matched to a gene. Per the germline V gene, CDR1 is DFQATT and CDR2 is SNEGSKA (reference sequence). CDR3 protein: CSARDFGLAGGYEQFF. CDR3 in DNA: TGCAGTGCTAGAGATTTCGGGCTAGCGGGGGGGTATGAGCAGTTCTTC.